This T cell receptor beta chain was identified during a study of T cell repertoires in cytomegalovirus infection. Study details: Carrying CMV and the relevant HLA type showed in public TCR beta signatures.

This clonotype was picked up a small number of times. Its matching antigen is unknown. Points from the study as a whole: Frequencies of public TCR beta families were cumulated, and this identified carriers of CMV plus the relevant HLA. HLA-C-restricted CMV-specific TCR beta clonotypes were dominant in the ex vivo response.

In germline, CDR1 is SGHTA, CDR2 FQGTGA. V was pared by 0 bases and J by 2 bases, with 7 bases of the junction left unmatched. This CDR3 has 18 amino acids. MiXCR, run by TCRdb on the reads, gives a single entry per CDR3 protein. This table holds hundreds of thousands of distinct CDR3 sequences, 35% found once. The receptor was derived from a human donor in good health (CMV status not recorded). Some clones in this sample may be carry-over from other donors' samples. The rearrangement links TRBV7-3 to TRBJ1-2; 12 bases agree with TRBD1. Specimen: PBMCs. CDR3 coding DNA: TGTGCCAGCAGCTTAACCGGGACAGGGGGCGATGGAAACTATGGCTACACCTTC. This encodes CASSLTGTGGDGNYGYTF.